The sequence of this T cell receptor beta chain was determined in a study of cytomegalovirus exposure and HLA in healthy donors. Turning to the study itself: The Caucasian-associated ancestry cluster held 65% to 90% of around 380 genotyped donors.

Donors in the study were healthy people who gave bone marrow. The PCR was carried out with 60 Vbeta primers and 13 Jbeta primers. Clones were sequenced by immunoSEQ multiplex PCR, and TCRdb holds only the in-frame ones, with some missing. Among about 160,000 clones listed, roughly 84% were seen once. Remarks on this clone: The antigen remains unidentified.

Study outcomes and limitations: Both high specificity and high sensitivity reportedly marked the classifier's diagnosis of cytomegalovirus status.

CDR1 SGHNT and CDR2 YYREEE come from the germline V gene (reference sequence). V lost 4 bases to trimming and J lost 2 bases, with 15 bases between them. The CDR3 consists of 15 residues. Sequencing used PBMCs. The rearrangement uses TRBV5-4 and TRBJ1-2, with D perhaps TRBD1 (6 bases). The source is a male donor in good health and CMV-seronegative. The CDR3 here is CASSRSGGGNYGYTF. The CDR3 DNA is TGTGCCAGCAGCCGGTCGGGAGGGGGAAACTATGGCTACACCTTC. Looking up the rest from reference TRBV5-4 and TRBJ1-2 gives the full variable domain: ETGVTQSPTHLIKTRGQQVTLRCSSQSGHNTVSWYQQALGQGPQFIFQYYREEENGRGNFPPRFSGLQFPNYSSELNVNALELDDSALYLCASSRSGGGNYGYTFGSGTRLTVV.